The entry that follows covers one TCR beta chain sequence. Its antigen is unknown. The library was made from cDNA and included unique molecular identifiers. Starting from roughly 1.1 to 9.2 million T cells, the study yielded about 500,000 cDNA molecules. TCRdb called the PCR reads again in MiXCR, with one record for every CDR3 protein. The top ten clones hold roughly 13% of a sample with about 400,000 distinct CDR3 sequences, roughly 35% of them seen once. This entry is derived from a study of post-analysis software for immune sequencing data. Study in general: Secondary progressive, relapsing-remitting and progressive-relapsing multiple sclerosis were among the included disease courses.

CDR3 size: 12 residues. CDR1 SGDLS and CDR2 YYNGEE come from the germline V gene. Trimming shortened V by 1 base and J by 6 bases, and 4 bases separated the two germline ends. Study-wide findings and caveats: TRBV segments more frequent in patients than in controls numbered roughly 5 and included TRBV5-6, TRBV5-1 and TRBV20-1. Those samples that were prepared in the same batch co-clustered strongly by F measure.

The sequence was collected from a girl aged 5-17 years with multiple sclerosis. The rearrangement links TRBV9 to TRBJ2-2; the D is unclear. The sequenced sample was blood. The CDR3 is CASSVPPGELFF. The CDR3 DNA reads as TGTGCCAGCAGCGTACCCCCCGGGGAGCTGTTTTTT.